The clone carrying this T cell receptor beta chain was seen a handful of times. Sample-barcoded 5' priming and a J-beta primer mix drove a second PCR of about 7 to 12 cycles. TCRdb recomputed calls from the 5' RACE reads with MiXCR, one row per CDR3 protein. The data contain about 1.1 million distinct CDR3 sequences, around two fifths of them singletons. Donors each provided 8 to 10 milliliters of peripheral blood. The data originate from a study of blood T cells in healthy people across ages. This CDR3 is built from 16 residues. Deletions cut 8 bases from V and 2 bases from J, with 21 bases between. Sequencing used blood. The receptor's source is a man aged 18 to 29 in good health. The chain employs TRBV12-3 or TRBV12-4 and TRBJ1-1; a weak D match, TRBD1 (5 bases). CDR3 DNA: TGTGCCAGCTCAGGTTATGAACGGGGGTATAACACTGAAGCTTTCTTT. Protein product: CASSGYERGYNTEAFF.